The entry below describes one TCR beta chain. Its antigen remains unknown. The germline CDR1 and CDR2 sequences are MGHRA and YSYEKL. The CDR3 is made up of 16 amino acids. V was clipped by 1 base and J by 10 bases, with 23 bases between them. This specimen comes from a study of cytomegalovirus exposure and HLA in healthy donors. Study-level results: Some V segments could not be told apart, so they were left out, TRBV6-2 and TRBV6-3 among them. Both high specificity and high sensitivity reportedly marked the classifier's diagnosis of cytomegalovirus status. In a later analysis, several top co-occurrence clusters appeared linked to parvovirus B19, influenza, CMV and Epstein-Barr virus.

Researchers ran the PCR with 60 Vbeta and 13 Jbeta primers. Method: immunoSEQ multiplex PCR; TCRdb's copy keeps in-frame clones and lacks some. Of around 130,000 clones listed, around 77% were seen once; the top ten hold less than 6.5%. This sequence joins TRBV4-1 and TRBJ2-7; tentative D call: TRBD1 (5 bases). Sequenced sample: PBMCs. The TCR comes from a man under 40 in good health and CMV-seronegative. Here the CDR3 reads CASSQGSTGLVNPQYF. The DNA of the CDR3 is TGCGCCAGCAGCCAAGGGAGCACAGGATTAGTCAATCCCCAGTACTTC.